A selection of T cell receptor beta chains follows, all from one sample in a study of blood T cell repertoires in COVID-19. Sequencing was performed with immunoSEQ multiplex PCR; in TCRdb, only in-frame clones are kept and a portion is missing. This table has 40,000 or so clones, around 81% appearing once. Input material: peripheral blood. These receptors were obtained from a man in his fifties or sixties with active COVID-19. Each CDR3 is given with its conserved first and last residue. D genes are given only for firm matches. Not every row has a clone size; where given, it reads once, few, many or a size class.

J gene	V gene	D gene	clone size	CDR3 length	CDR3 DNA	CDR3 protein
TRBJ2-1	TRBV18	TRBD2	-	14	TGTGCCAGCTCAGGGGCTAGCGGGCACAATGAGCAGTTCTTC	CASSGASGHNEQFF
TRBJ2-7	TRBV4-1	-	-	16	TGCGCCAGCAGCCAAGTTGGGGGGTCTAGCTCCTACGAGCAGTACTTC	CASSQVGGSSSYEQYF
TRBJ2-1	TRBV3-1/TRBV3-2	TRBD2	once	16	TGTGCCAGCAGCCAAGTTACGGGGGGGAACTACAATGAGCAGTTCTTC	CASSQVTGGNYNEQFF
TRBJ2-7	TRBV5-1	TRBD2	once	15	TGTGCCAGCAGCTGGGCCGGGGGGAGCTCCTACGAGCAGTACTTC	CASSWAGGSSYEQYF
TRBJ2-3	TRBV9	TRBD2	-	15	TGTGCCAGCAGCGCTAGCGGGGGGGGAGCAGATACGCAGTATTTT	CASSASGGGADTQYF
TRBJ2-1	TRBV6-4	TRBD2	few	15	TGTGCCAGCAGCAGTAGCGGGACGCCTGGGAATGAGCAGTTCTTC	CASSSSGTPGNEQFF
TRBJ2-7	TRBV10-3	TRBD2	medium-sized	14	TGTGCCATCAGTGCATTTGGGACTAGCGGGCATCACTACTTC	CAISAFGTSGHHYF
TRBJ2-7	TRBV7-2	TRBD2	-	15	TGTGCCAGCAGCTTACTGGGCGGGAGCTCCTACGAGCAGTACTTC	CASSLLGGSSYEQYF
TRBJ2-1	TRBV10-3	-	once	16	TGTGCCATCAAGGGTAGGGGACTATCCTCAGGGGATGAGCAGTTCTTC	CAIKGRGLSSGDEQFF
TRBJ2-1	TRBV28	-	-	14	TGTGCCAGCAGTCCAACTAGCACTAACAATGAGCAGTTCTTC	CASSPTSTNNEQFF
TRBJ2-7	TRBV9	-	-	14	TGTGCCAGCAGCGTAGGACTTTCTGGGTACGAGCAGTACTTC	CASSVGLSGYEQYF
TRBJ2-7	TRBV5-1	-	-	15	TGCGCCAGCAGCCCCTTGGGGGGAAACTCCTACGAGCAGTACTTC	CASSPLGGNSYEQYF
TRBJ1-3	TRBV3-1/TRBV3-2	-	-	16	TGTGCCAGCAGCCCCCAAACAGGAAGCTCTGGAAACACCATATATTTT	CASSPQTGSSGNTIYF
TRBJ1-6	TRBV4-1	-	once	16	TGCGCCAGCAGCCAAGGTGCGGGAAGACATAATTCACCCCTCCACTTT	CASSQGAGRHNSPLHF
TRBJ2-1	TRBV5-1	-	-	13	TGCGCCAGCAGAGCCTGGGTGGGAGGTGAGCAGTTCTTC	CASRAWVGGEQFF
TRBJ2-3	TRBV5-1	-	-	14	TGCGCCAGCAGAAGAACAGCCAATCTAGATACGCAGTATTTT	CASRRTANLDTQYF
TRBJ2-7	TRBV27	TRBD2	-	14	TGTGCCAGCAGTTTACTAGCGGGGGCCTACGAGCAGTACTTC	CASSLLAGAYEQYF
TRBJ1-6	TRBV5-1	TRBD1	-	14	TGCGCCAGCAGCTTACAGGGGGCCGGGTCACCCCTCCACTTT	CASSLQGAGSPLHF
TRBJ1-1	TRBV11-3	-	-	12	TGTGCCAGCAGCGGGGGGTGGACTGAAGCTTTCTTT	CASSGGWTEAFF
TRBJ2-2	TRBV9	TRBD2	-	17	TGTGCCAGCAGCGTAGCTGGGCTAGCGGGAGGTACCGGGGAGCTGTTTTTT	CASSVAGLAGGTGELFF
TRBJ1-1	TRBV29-1	-	-	10	TGCAGCGTTGAACCGAGACTGGCTTTCTTT	CSVEPRLAFF
TRBJ1-5	TRBV28	TRBD1	once	16	TGTGCCAGCAGTTTCAGCACAGGGGTCGGCAATCAGCCCCAGCATTTT	CASSFSTGVGNQPQHF
TRBJ2-7	TRBV2	TRBD2	once	14	TGTGCCAGCAAACTAGCGGGTAGCTCCTACGAGCAGTACTTC	CASKLAGSSYEQYF
TRBJ1-4	TRBV28	-	-	15	TGTGCCAGCAGCGAGACCGGGACAAGATTTGAAAAACTGTTTTTT	CASSETGTRFEKLFF
TRBJ2-5	TRBV5-3	TRBD2	-	16	TGTGCCAGAAGCTCCCGACTAGCGGGGATCCCGCGGACCCAGTACTTC	CARSSRLAGIPRTQYF
TRBJ2-1	TRBV29-1	TRBD2	-	12	TGCAGCGTTGCTAGCGGGAGCAACGAGCAGTTCTTC	CSVASGSNEQFF
TRBJ2-7	TRBV9	-	once	13	TGTGCCAGCAGCGTAGACAGGACGCGGGAGCAGTACTTC	CASSVDRTREQYF
TRBJ2-1	TRBV15	TRBD1	-	14	TGTGCCACCGCAGACAGGGCGACGCCCAATGAGCAGTTCTTC	CATADRATPNEQFF
TRBJ2-7	TRBV4-1	TRBD1	-	16	TGCGCCAGCAGCCAAGATTGGCCAGGGGGCTCGTACGAGCAGTACTTC	CASSQDWPGGSYEQYF
TRBJ2-5	TRBV21-1	-	-	13	TGTGCCAGCAGCTCCAGGGTGGATAAGACCCAGTACTTC	CASSSRVDKTQYF
TRBJ1-2	TRBV12-3/TRBV12-4	-	-	12	TGTGCCAGCAGTTGGGCAGATTATGGCTACACCTTC	CASSWADYGYTF
TRBJ2-1	TRBV28	-	-	13	TGTGCCAGCAGTTTATTGTTTCGCAATGAGCAGTTCTTC	CASSLLFRNEQFF
TRBJ2-7	TRBV2	TRBD2	-	13	TGTGCCGGCGGGTCGTCTAGCGGGGTCGAGCAGTACTTC	CAGGSSSGVEQYF
TRBJ2-1	TRBV2	-	-	14	TGTGCCAGCAGTGAGCAGGGACACTACAATGAGCAGTTCTTC	CASSEQGHYNEQFF
TRBJ1-2	TRBV7-2	TRBD1	medium-sized	14	TGTGCCAGCACCTATCGGACAGGGGATGATGGCTACACCTTC	CASTYRTGDDGYTF
TRBJ2-4	TRBV9	-	once	12	TGTGCCAGCAGTTCCAGGGAAGACATTCAGTACTTC	CASSSREDIQYF
TRBJ1-2	TRBV27	TRBD1	few	13	TGTGCCAGCAGTTTAAAGGGGGCGCTCGGCTACACCTTC	CASSLKGALGYTF
TRBJ2-7	TRBV25-1	-	-	13	TGTGCCAGCAGTGAGGCCGGGTCCTACGAGCAGTACTTC	CASSEAGSYEQYF
TRBJ1-1	TRBV18	-	once	16	TGTGCCAGCTCACCACTATCAGGCAGGATGAACACTGAAGCTTTCTTT	CASSPLSGRMNTEAFF
TRBJ1-2	TRBV29-1	-	-	12	TGCAGCGTTGAAGACAGGGCGGATGGCTACACCTTC	CSVEDRADGYTF
TRBJ2-3	TRBV28	TRBD2	-	13	TGTGCCAGCAGTTACCCGGGAGGAGATACGCAGTATTTT	CASSYPGGDTQYF
TRBJ2-3	TRBV6-1	-	-	15	TGTGCCAGCAGTGAAGAGGAGGGTTCCGCAGATACGCAGTATTTT	CASSEEEGSADTQYF
TRBJ1-2	TRBV6-5	-	-	13	TGTGCCAGCAGATCTCCTCAGGGATTTGGCTACACCTTC	CASRSPQGFGYTF
TRBJ2-5	TRBV30	-	once	14	TGTGCCTGGAGGCGAGGGCTCGGGCAAGAGACCCAGTACTTC	CAWRRGLGQETQYF
TRBJ2-3	TRBV3-1/TRBV3-2	-	-	15	TGTGCCAGCAGCCATGTAACGGGGGGCACAGATACGCAGTATTTT	CASSHVTGGTDTQYF
TRBJ1-3	TRBV3-1/TRBV3-2	-	-	14	TGTGCCAGCAGCTCGGGGACAAATAGAAACACCATATATTTT	CASSSGTNRNTIYF
TRBJ1-2	TRBV15	-	-	14	TGTGCCACCAGCAGTGGTAACAGGAACTATGGCTACACCTTC	CATSSGNRNYGYTF
TRBJ1-2	TRBV28	TRBD1	once	13	TGTGCCAGCATCTCAGACAGGGCCTATGGCTACACCTTC	CASISDRAYGYTF
TRBJ2-2	TRBV11-1	TRBD1	-	15	TGTGCCAGCAGCCCTGGACAGGTCGTCACCGGGGAGCTGTTTTTT	CASSPGQVVTGELFF
TRBJ2-1	TRBV20-1	-	-	11	TGCAGTGTCCTAGCTTACAATGAGCAGTTCTTC	CSVLAYNEQFF
TRBJ1-2	TRBV2	-	once	15	TGTGCCAGCAGTGAAGCCCGGGGGTCAATTCGGGGCTACACCTTC	CASSEARGSIRGYTF
TRBJ2-2	TRBV7-3	TRBD2	-	16	TGTGCCAGCAGCTTGGTCCTAGCGGGAGGGCCCGGGGAGCTGTTTTTT	CASSLVLAGGPGELFF
TRBJ1-2	TRBV30	-	-	15	TGTGCCTGGATGAGGAGGGCGGGGGCCCTCAGGGGCTACACCTTC	CAWMRRAGALRGYTF
TRBJ1-2	TRBV5-4	TRBD1	-	14	TGTGCCAGCAGCTCAGGGACAGGGGGCTATGGCTACACCTTC	CASSSGTGGYGYTF
TRBJ2-5	TRBV5-4	-	few	15	TGTGCCAGCAGCCTGAAGGCAGGGATACAAGAGACCCAGTACTTC	CASSLKAGIQETQYF
TRBJ2-7	TRBV2	TRBD2	-	12	TGTGCCACCGGGACTAGGAGGAGAGAGCAGTACTTC	CATGTRRREQYF